One and the same sample provided the 19 T cell receptor beta chains below, sequenced in a study. TCRdb reprocessed the 5' RACE reads with MiXCR, giving one entry per CDR3 protein. The table records roughly 42,000 distinct CDR3 sequences, over 25% of them present only once. Sequenced material: tumor-infiltrating memory CD4+ T cells sorted from the breast tumor. Noted subset: memory CD4+ T cells, CD4+CD45RO+CD25-. Receptors originate from a female donor with breast cancer.

This clonotype came up a few times. The chain uses TRBV7-6 and TRBJ2-2; TRBD2 might be the D (6 bases). This CDR3 is built from 16 residues. V dropped 3 bases and J dropped 3 bases, with 14 bases sitting between them. The germline V gene encodes CDR1 SGHVS and CDR2 FNYEAQ. Here the CDR3 reads CASSLRSGTDTGELFF. The CDR3 nucleotides read TGTGCCAGCAGCTTGCGATCGGGGACTGACACCGGGGAGCTGTTTTTT.

V is TRBV29-1 and J is TRBJ1-1, with a possible D match to TRBD1 (5 bases). Trimming pared 3 bases from V and 7 bases from J, leaving 18 bases between. CDR3 length: 14 amino acids. Germline V gene lookup returns CDR1 SQVTM and CDR2 ANQGSEA. The CDR3, as DNA: TGCAGCGTTGAGCCCGAAATCGGGGGGGGTGAAGCTTTCTTT. It codes for CSVEPEIGGGEAFF.

The DNA for the CDR3 is TGCAGTGCTCCGGAGGGAGGTTCTCAGCCCCAGCATTTT. This sequence encodes CSAPEGGSQPQHF. This chain joins TRBV20-1 and TRBJ1-5; D is undetermined. V lost 5 bases and J lost 6, with 14 bases in between. From germline, CDR1 is DFQATT and CDR2 SNEGSKA (reference sequence). The CDR3 runs 13 residues.

J is TRBJ1-1 and V is TRBV11-2; D is undetermined. The CDR3 runs 13 residues. CDR1 and CDR2 from the germline V gene are SGHAT and FQNNGV. Trimming pared 6 bases from V and 1 base from J, leaving 9 bases between. CDR3 protein: CASSLKRNTEAFF. The CDR3 DNA follows: TGTGCCAGCAGTCTCAAGAGGAACACTGAAGCTTTCTTT.

This clonotype appeared a few times. The chain is built from TRBV6-2 or TRBV6-3 and TRBJ2-7; weak D call: TRBD2 (6 bases). Germline V gives CDR1 MNHEY, CDR2 SVGEGT. Trimming took 2 bases from V and 1 from J, leaving 18 bases between them. This CDR3 is 17 amino acids long. The CDR3 loop is CASSYPAEGRVSYEQYF. For the CDR3, the DNA is TGTGCCAGCAGTTACCCTGCGGAGGGGCGCGTTTCCTACGAGCAGTACTTC.

This clonotype was detected only a few times. The V gene is TRBV28, the J gene TRBJ2-2, with D possibly being TRBD1 (5 bases). The V end was cut by 2 bases, the J end by 0 bases, with 7 bases between. Germline V gene lookup returns CDR1 MDHEN and CDR2 SYDVKM. This CDR3 is built from 15 residues. CDR3 sequence: CASSLGAANTGELFF. The CDR3 DNA is TGTGCCAGCAGTTTAGGGGCCGCGAACACCGGGGAGCTGTTTTTT.

The chain carries TRBV5-5 and TRBJ2-2; tentatively, D is TRBD1 (8 bases). This CDR3 is 14 amino acids long. V was shortened by 1 base and J by 7 bases, with 11 bases between the two germline ends. From germline, CDR1 is SGHKS and CDR2 YYEKEE (reference sequence). The CDR3 region has the DNA TGTGCCAGCAGCTTGACAGGGGGGGACGGGGAGCTGTTTTTT. Protein product: CASSLTGGDGELFF. The entire variable domain, with the rest obtained from reference TRBV5-5 and TRBJ2-2, is as follows: DAGVTQSPTHLIKTRGQQVTLRCSPISGHKSVSWYQQVLGQGPQFIFQYYEKEERGRGNFPDRFSARQFPNYSSELNVNALLLGDSALYLCASSLTGGDGELFFGEGSRLTVL.

This clonotype has ten or more counts. The chain recombines TRBV12-3 or TRBV12-4 with TRBJ2-1; 7 nucleotides line up with TRBD2. Trimming took 5 bases from V and 8 from J; bases not matched to a gene: 6. The CDR3 length is 13 residues. CDR3 in amino acids: CASSPGTTDEQFF. In DNA, the CDR3 is TGTGCCAGCAGTCCCGGGACTACTGATGAGCAGTTCTTC.

This clonotype has a handful of counts. The J gene is TRBJ1-2, the V gene TRBV6-5, with D hard to call. The CDR3 runs to 14 residues. Germline assignment: CDR1 MNHEY and CDR2 SVGAGI. Between the trimmed V and J ends, which lost 7 bases and 1 base, there was a span of 13 bases. CDR3 protein: CASTKGSVNYGYTF. CDR3 in DNA: TGTGCCAGCACCAAGGGTAGCGTTAACTATGGCTACACCTTC.

CDR3 residues: CASSLTSGARFEQFF. CDR3 nucleotides: TGTGCCAGCAGCTTAACATCGGGGGCTAGATTTGAGCAGTTCTTC. This chain uses TRBV7-3 with TRBJ2-1, with D perhaps assigned TRBD1 or TRBD2 (6 bases each). The CDR3 has 15 amino acids. Germline assignment: CDR1 SGHTA and CDR2 FQGTGA. Trimming left V 0 bases short and J 9 bases short, with 15 bases between.

The chain joins TRBV9 to TRBJ2-1; TRBD2 aligns across 8 bases. The CDR3 is 17 amino acids. Germline CDR1 and CDR2: SGDLS and YYNGEE. After removal of 1 base from V and 1 base from J, the junction contained 7 bases not matched to a gene. The CDR3 loop reads CASSVKSLAGSYNEQFF. CDR3 sequence (DNA): TGTGCCAGCAGCGTAAAATCCTTAGCGGGGTCCTACAATGAGCAGTTCTTC.

This rearrangement joins TRBV15 to TRBJ2-6; TRBD1 matches at 9 bases. Per germline, CDR1 LNHNV and CDR2 YYDKDF (reference sequence). The ends lost 0 bases at V and 4 bases at J; junction bases unmatched: 4. This CDR3 has 17 residues. CDR3 DNA: TGTGCCACCAGCAGAGATGGGACAGGGCGAGGGGCCAACGTCCTGACTTTC. Its protein product is CATSRDGTGRGANVLTF.

The chain couples TRBV5-1 to TRBJ2-1, with D hard to call. The CDR3 loop spans 14 amino acids. V lost 3 bases to trimming and J lost 5 bases, with 12 bases between them. CDR1 SGHRS and CDR2 YFSETQ come from the germline V gene. CDR3 region: CASSSLVTHNEQFF. CDR3 nucleotides: TGCGCCAGCAGCTCCTTAGTCACTCACAATGAGCAGTTCTTC.

This clonotype was recorded once. This rearrangement joins TRBV4-2 to TRBJ2-6, with a possible D match to TRBD2 (5 bases). CDR3 size: 17 residues. Germline V gene sequence: CDR1 LGHNA, CDR2 YNFKEQ. V was shortened by 0 bases and J by 2 bases, with 11 bases between the two germline ends. CDR3 sequence: CASSQDVGRTGANVLTF. The CDR3 nucleotides read TGTGCCAGCAGCCAAGACGTAGGGAGAACTGGGGCCAACGTCCTGACTTTC.

This clonotype was seen a handful of times. The chain uses TRBV18 and TRBJ2-1; D uncertain. Germline CDR1 KGHSH, CDR2 LQKENI. V gave up 3 bases and J gave up 0 bases, with 9 bases separating them. The CDR3 length is 15 residues. Written as DNA, the CDR3 is TGTGCCAGCTCACCGACCCTAAGCTCCTACAATGAGCAGTTCTTC. Encoded protein: CASSPTLSSYNEQFF.

This chain uses TRBV3-1 with TRBJ1-3; the D is unclear. CDR3 length equals 15 residues. Trimming shortened V by 4 bases and J by 0 bases, and 10 bases separated the two germline ends. Germline V lookup: CDR1 LGHDT, CDR2 YNNKEL (reference sequence). The CDR3: CASSPSPVSGNTIYF. CDR3 nucleotides: TGTGCCAGCAGCCCATCACCAGTCTCTGGAAACACCATATATTTT. Full variable domain (rest looked up from reference TRBV3-1 and TRBJ1-3): DTAVSQTPKYLVTQMGNDKSIKCEQNLGHDTMYWYKQDSKKFLKIMFSYNNKELIINETVPNRFSPKSPDKAHLNLHINSLELGDSAVYFCASSPSPVSGNTIYFGEGSWLTVV.

At least ten counts were recorded for this clonotype. The chain carries TRBV5-1 and TRBJ2-3; TRBD1 matches 7 bases. The CDR3 is made up of 14 amino acids. CDR1 is SGHRS and CDR2 is YFSETQ in the germline V gene. Losses at the gene ends were 4 bases for V and 2 bases for J; bases not matched to a gene: 4. This CDR3 is CASSRGQNTDTQYF. CDR3 bases: TGCGCCAGCAGCAGGGGACAGAACACAGATACGCAGTATTTT. The whole variable domain, remainder taken from reference TRBV5-1 and TRBJ2-3, is KAGVTQTPRYLIKTRGQQVTLSCSPISGHRSVSWYQQTPGQGLQFLFEYFSETQRNKGNFPGRFSGRQFSNSRSEMNVSTLELGDSALYLCASSRGQNTDTQYFGPGTRLTVL.

This clonotype has more than one count but fewer than ten. The CDR3 DNA is TGTGCCAGCAGCTTGGGAGGAGGGGGGGGAGATACGCAGTATTTT. Protein product: CASSLGGGGGDTQYF. This chain connects TRBV5-4 to TRBJ2-3; tentative D call: TRBD2 (7 bases). CDR1 and CDR2 (germline): SGHNT, YYREEE (reference sequence). V gave up 0 bases and J gave up 5 bases, with 13 bases separating them. The CDR3 extends over 15 amino acids.

V usage is TRBV4-1 and J usage is TRBJ2-3, with 11 bases fitting TRBD2. The CDR3 totals 18 residues. The J segment lost 4 bases and the V segment lost 2 bases, leaving 11 bases of the junction unmatched. CDR1 and CDR2 (germline): MGHRA, YSYEKL. CDR3 DNA sequence: TGCGCCAGCAGCCAACAAAGACTAGCGGGGAGTTATGCAGATACGCAGTATTTT. It specifies CASSQQRLAGSYADTQYF.